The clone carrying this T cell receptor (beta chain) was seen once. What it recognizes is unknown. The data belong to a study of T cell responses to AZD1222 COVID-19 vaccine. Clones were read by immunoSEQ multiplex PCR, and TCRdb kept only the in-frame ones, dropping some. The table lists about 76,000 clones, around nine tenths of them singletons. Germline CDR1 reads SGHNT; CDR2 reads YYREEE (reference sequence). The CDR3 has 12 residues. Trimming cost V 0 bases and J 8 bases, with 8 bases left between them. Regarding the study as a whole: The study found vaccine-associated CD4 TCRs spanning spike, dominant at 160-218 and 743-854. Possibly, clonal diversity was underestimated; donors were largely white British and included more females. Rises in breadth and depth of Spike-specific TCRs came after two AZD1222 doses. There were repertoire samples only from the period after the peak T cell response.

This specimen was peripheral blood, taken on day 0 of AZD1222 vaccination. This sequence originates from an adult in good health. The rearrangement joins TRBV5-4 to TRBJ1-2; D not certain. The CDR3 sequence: CASSLVNTGYTF. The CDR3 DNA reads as TGTGCCAGCAGCTTGGTGAACACCGGCTACACCTTC.